This entry lists 10 T cell receptor beta chains sequenced from one sample in a study of PD-1 blockade in classical Hodgkin lymphoma. Here immunoSEQ multiplex PCR was the method, and the copy in TCRdb shows in-frame clones only, minus some. The sample includes roughly 100,000 clones, roughly 89% of them seen just once. Documented time point: cycle 4 day 1 (C4D1), after 6 weeks of nivolumab. In every patient, relapse followed autologous stem cell transplantation, while exposure to brentuximab vedotin differed. The material sequenced was peripheral blood mononuclear cells (PBMCs), taken before the fourth cycle of nivolumab. These receptors originate from a human donor with classical Hodgkin lymphoma.

A single count supports this clone. The chain links TRBV2 to TRBJ2-2; 7 bases are a match to TRBD1. The CDR3 has 15 residues. Germline V gene lookup returns CDR1 SNHLY and CDR2 FYNNEI. Trimming at V came to 8 bases and at J to 5 bases, leaving 11 bases not matched to a gene. The CDR3 DNA is TGTGCCAGCGATAGAGGGACAGAGTTTACCGGGGAGCTGTTTTTT. Translation gives CASDRGTEFTGELFF. Full variable domain (missing parts from reference TRBV2 and TRBJ2-2): EPEVTQTPSHQVTQMGQEVILRCVPISNHLYFYWYRQILGQKVEFLVSFYNNEISEKSEIFDDQFSVERPDGSNFTLKIRSTKLEDSAMYFCASDRGTEFTGELFFGEGSRLTVL.

The gene calls are TRBV6-5 and TRBJ2-1, with 9 bases matching TRBD2. Germline V gene data show CDR1 as MNHEY and CDR2 as SVGAGI. This CDR3 is built from 15 residues. V shed 8 bases and J 5 bases; nucleotides not matched to a gene: 10. CDR3 DNA sequence: TGTGCCAGCGGGGCCCTAGCGGGATCAAACAATGAGCAGTTCTTC. Amino acids: CASGALAGSNNEQFF.

V gene TRBV18 combines with J gene TRBJ2-7, with 7 bases identical to TRBD2. The V and J ends lost 1 base and 0 bases, in that order; junction bases with no gene match: 6. This CDR3 is 16 amino acids long. Germline values: CDR1 KGHSH, CDR2 LQKENI. Here the CDR3 reads CASSPQVGGSSYEQYF. CDR3 nucleotide sequence: TGTGCCAGCTCACCACAGGTGGGCGGGAGCTCCTACGAGCAGTACTTC.

The chain uses TRBV28 and TRBJ2-7, with 13 bases fitting TRBD2. The length of the CDR3 is 15 residues. The V gene's germline CDR1 is MDHEN and CDR2 SYDVKM. The V gene end was trimmed by 6 bases and the J gene end by 4 bases; junction bases not matched to a gene: 6. DNA for the CDR3: TGTGCCAGCAGCTGGGGACTAGCGGGACTATACGAGCAGTACTTC. Translation gives CASSWGLAGLYEQYF. The full variable domain, completed using reference TRBV28 and TRBJ2-7, is DVKVTQSSRYLVKRTGEKVFLECVQDMDHENMFWYRQDPGLGLRLIYFSYDVKMKEKGDIPEGYSVSREKKERFSLILESASTNQTSMYLCASSWGLAGLYEQYFGPGTRLTVT.

The chain carries TRBV5-1 and TRBJ2-5; 7 bases agree with TRBD1. Trimming took 1 base from V and 4 from J; bases not matched to a gene: 7. The length of the CDR3 is 15 residues. Germline assignment: CDR1 SGHRS and CDR2 YFSETQ. The CDR3 region has the DNA TGCGCCAGCAGCTTGTCGGGCAGGGGGTCAGAGACCCAGTACTTC. Protein product: CASSLSGRGSETQYF.

CDR3 sequence reads: CASSRDSNYEQYF. The CDR3 DNA sequence: TGTGCCAGCAGCCGGGACTCGAATTACGAGCAGTACTTC. V is TRBV14 and J is TRBJ2-7; D perhaps matches TRBD2 (6 bases). Trimming took 4 bases from V and 4 from J, leaving 11 bases between them. Germline CDR1 reads SGHDN; CDR2 reads FVKESK. The CDR3 has 13 residues.

The rearrangement uses TRBV5-1 and TRBJ2-1, with 7 bases aligning to TRBD1. The CDR3 is made up of 16 amino acids. The V and J ends lost 6 bases and 0 bases, in that order; junction bases with no gene match: 9. CDR1 is SGHRS and CDR2 is YFSETQ in the germline V gene. The chain's CDR3 is CASTLDRSDSYNEQFF. The CDR3 bases are TGCGCCAGCACCCTGGACAGGTCGGACTCCTACAATGAGCAGTTCTTC.

The chain couples TRBV28 to TRBJ1-2; 8 bases are a match to TRBD1. Germline V CDR1 and CDR2: MDHEN, SYDVKM. There are 16 residues in the CDR3. V was pared by 2 bases and J by 4 bases, with 9 bases of the junction left unmatched. CDR3 bases: TGTGCCAGCAGTTTAGACAGGGGTCGATGGGCCTATGGCTACACCTTC. This codes for CASSLDRGRWAYGYTF.

The rearrangement joins TRBV10-2 to TRBJ2-1; D is perhaps TRBD1 (6 bases). Trimming stripped 6 bases from V and 9 bases from J, with 12 bases between. The CDR3 loop spans 12 amino acids. Germline CDR1 is WSHSY and CDR2 is SAAADI. CDR3 DNA sequence: TGCGCCAGCAGCCTCGGACAGATTGAGCAGTTCTTC. Protein product: CASSLGQIEQFF.

This rearrangement joins TRBV28 to TRBJ2-7, with D perhaps matching TRBD2 (5 bases). The germline V gene has CDR1 MDHEN and CDR2 SYDVKM. The ends were cut back, 3 bases at V and 0 bases at J, with 21 bases in the middle. The CDR3 contains 18 residues. CDR3 protein: CASSLPLSLADYSYEQYF. The CDR3 nucleotides read TGTGCCAGCAGTTTGCCCCTCTCGTTAGCAGACTACTCCTACGAGCAGTACTTC.